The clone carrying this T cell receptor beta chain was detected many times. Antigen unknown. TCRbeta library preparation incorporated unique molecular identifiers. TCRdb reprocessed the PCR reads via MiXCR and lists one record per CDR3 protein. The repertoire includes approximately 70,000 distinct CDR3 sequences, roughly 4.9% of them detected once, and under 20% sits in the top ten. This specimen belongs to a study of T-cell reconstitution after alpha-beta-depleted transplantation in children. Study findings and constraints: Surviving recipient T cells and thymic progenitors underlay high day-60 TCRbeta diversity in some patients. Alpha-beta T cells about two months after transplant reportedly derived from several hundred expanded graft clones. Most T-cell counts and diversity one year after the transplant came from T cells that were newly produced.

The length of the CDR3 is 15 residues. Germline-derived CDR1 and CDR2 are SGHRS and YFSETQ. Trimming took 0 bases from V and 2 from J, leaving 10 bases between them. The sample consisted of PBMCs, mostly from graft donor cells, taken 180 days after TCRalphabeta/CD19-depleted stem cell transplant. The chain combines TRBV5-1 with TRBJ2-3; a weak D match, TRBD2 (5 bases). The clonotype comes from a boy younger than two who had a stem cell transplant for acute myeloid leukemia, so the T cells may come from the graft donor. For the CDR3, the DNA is TGCGCCAGCAGCTTGGAAGGGAGTGACACAGATACGCAGTATTTT. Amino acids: CASSLEGSDTDTQYF.